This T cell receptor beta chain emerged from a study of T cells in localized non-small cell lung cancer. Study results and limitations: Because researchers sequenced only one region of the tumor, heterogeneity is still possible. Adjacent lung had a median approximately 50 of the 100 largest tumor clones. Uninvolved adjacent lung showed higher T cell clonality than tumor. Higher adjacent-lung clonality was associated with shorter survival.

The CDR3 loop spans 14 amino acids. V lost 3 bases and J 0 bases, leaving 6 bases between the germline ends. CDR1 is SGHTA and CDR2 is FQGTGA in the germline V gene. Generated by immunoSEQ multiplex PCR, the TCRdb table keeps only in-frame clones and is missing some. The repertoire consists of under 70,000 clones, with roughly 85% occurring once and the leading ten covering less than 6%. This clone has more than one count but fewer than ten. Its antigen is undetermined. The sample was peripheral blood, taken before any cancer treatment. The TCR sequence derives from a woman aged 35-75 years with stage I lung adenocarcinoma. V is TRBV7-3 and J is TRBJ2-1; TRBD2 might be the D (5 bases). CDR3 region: CASSLDFSYNEQFF. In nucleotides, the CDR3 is TGTGCCAGCAGCTTGGACTTCTCCTACAATGAGCAGTTCTTC.